This TCR beta chain originates from a study of T-cell memory formation after mild COVID-19. The overall study: The two donors had largely donor-specific TCR clusters.

Barcoded TCR alpha and TCR beta cDNA libraries with UMIs came from 5'RACE using constant-segment primers. A single record per CDR3 protein comes from TCRdb applying MiXCR to the 5' RACE reads. This table has around 450,000 distinct CDR3 sequences, around 24% appearing once. In germline, CDR1 is SGHDT, CDR2 YYEEEE. This CDR3 comprises 13 residues. The ends were cut back, 2 bases at V and 8 bases at J, with 11 bases in the middle. Study-level results: That cross-reactive memory joined was suggested by some responding clones appearing in pre-infection memory. Clones that shrank (day 15 to 85) were balanced CD4/CD8, whereas later expanders leaned CD4+.

With respect to this clonotype: No antigen is known for it.

This rearrangement joins TRBV5-6 to TRBJ2-1, with D hard to call. Material for sequencing was PBMCs or a T cell subset sorted from them (not recorded which). This receptor was taken from an adult woman who had mild COVID-19 (a few samples of this study predate the infection). Cell type and time point are not known. The CDR3 DNA is TGTGCCAGCAGCTTCGGCGAGTTCCATGAGCAGTTCTTC. This translates into CASSFGEFHEQFF.